This TCR beta chain was identified in a study of CD8 T cells in ankylosing spondylitis. There are 18 residues in the CDR3. V gave up 2 bases and J gave up 4 bases; unmatched junction bases: 10. CDR1 is MNHEY and CDR2 is SVGAGI in the germline V gene. Each CDR3 protein is one row after TCRdb ran MiXCR on the 5' RACE reads. The sample gives some 270,000 distinct CDR3 sequences, about a sixth of which show up once; roughly a third is in the top ten. This clonotype occurred a few times. The material sequenced was blood, either unsorted or a sorted T cell fraction (not recorded which). The chain combines TRBV6-5 with TRBJ2-6, with TRBD1 matching 8 bases. The TCR originated in a male donor with ankylosing spondylitis or in good health (not recorded which). Written as DNA, the CDR3 is TGTGCCAGCAGTTACGCGTGGACAGGGACATCCGGGGCCAACGTCCTGACTTTC. Translation: CASSYAWTGTSGANVLTF.